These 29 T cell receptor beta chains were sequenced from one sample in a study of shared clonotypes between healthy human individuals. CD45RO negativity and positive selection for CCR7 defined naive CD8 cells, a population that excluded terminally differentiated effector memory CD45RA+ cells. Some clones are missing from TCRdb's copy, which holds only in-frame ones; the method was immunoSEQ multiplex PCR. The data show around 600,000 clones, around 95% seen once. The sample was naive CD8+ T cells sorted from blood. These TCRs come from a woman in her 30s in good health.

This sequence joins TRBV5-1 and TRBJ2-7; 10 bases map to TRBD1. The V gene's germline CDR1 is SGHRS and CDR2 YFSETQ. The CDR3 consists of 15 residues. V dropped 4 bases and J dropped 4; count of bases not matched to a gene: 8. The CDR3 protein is CASSITGTGDYEQYF. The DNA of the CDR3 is TGCGCCAGCAGCATCACCGGGACAGGGGATTACGAGCAGTACTTC.

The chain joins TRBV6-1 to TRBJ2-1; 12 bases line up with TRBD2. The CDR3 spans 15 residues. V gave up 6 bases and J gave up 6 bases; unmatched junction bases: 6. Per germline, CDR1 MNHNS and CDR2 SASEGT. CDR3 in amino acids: CASRRLAGALNEQFF. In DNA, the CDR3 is TGTGCCAGCAGGAGACTAGCGGGAGCCCTCAATGAGCAGTTCTTC.

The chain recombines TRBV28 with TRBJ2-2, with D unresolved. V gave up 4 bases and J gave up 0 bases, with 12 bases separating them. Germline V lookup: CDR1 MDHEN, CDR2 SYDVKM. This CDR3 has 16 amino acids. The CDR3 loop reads CASSSRVIPNTGELFF. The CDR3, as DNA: TGTGCCAGCAGTTCCCGGGTTATACCGAACACCGGGGAGCTGTTTTTT.

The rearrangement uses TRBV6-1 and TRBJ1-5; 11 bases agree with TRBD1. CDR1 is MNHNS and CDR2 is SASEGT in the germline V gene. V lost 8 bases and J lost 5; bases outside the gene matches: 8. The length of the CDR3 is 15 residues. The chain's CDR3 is CASRRGTGGDQPQHF. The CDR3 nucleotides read TGTGCCAGCCGTCGGGGGACAGGGGGGGATCAGCCCCAGCATTTT.

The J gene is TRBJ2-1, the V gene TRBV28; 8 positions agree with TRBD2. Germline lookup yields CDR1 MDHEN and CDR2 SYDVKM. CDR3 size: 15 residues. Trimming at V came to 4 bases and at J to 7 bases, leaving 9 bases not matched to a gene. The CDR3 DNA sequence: TGTGCCAGCAGTTCGTTAGCGGGACCGCTGAATGAGCAGTTCTTC. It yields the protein CASSSLAGPLNEQFF. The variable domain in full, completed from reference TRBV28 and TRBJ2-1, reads DVKVTQSSRYLVKRTGEKVFLECVQDMDHENMFWYRQDPGLGLRLIYFSYDVKMKEKGDIPEGYSVSREKKERFSLILESASTNQTSMYLCASSSLAGPLNEQFFGPGTRLTVL.

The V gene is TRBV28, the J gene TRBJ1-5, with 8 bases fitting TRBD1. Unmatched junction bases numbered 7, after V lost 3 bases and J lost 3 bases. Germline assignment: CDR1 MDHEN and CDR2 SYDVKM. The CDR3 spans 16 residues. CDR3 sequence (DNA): TGTGCCAGCAGTTTTCCCGCAGGGGGCCCCAATCAGCCCCAGCATTTT. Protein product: CASSFPAGGPNQPQHF.

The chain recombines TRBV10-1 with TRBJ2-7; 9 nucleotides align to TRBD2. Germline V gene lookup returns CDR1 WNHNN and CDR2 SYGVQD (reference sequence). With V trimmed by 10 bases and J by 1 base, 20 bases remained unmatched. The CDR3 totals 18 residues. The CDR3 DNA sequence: TGCGCCACCGGGTTATACGTAGCGGGAGAGACTCAATCCTACGAGCAGTACTTC. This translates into CATGLYVAGETQSYEQYF.

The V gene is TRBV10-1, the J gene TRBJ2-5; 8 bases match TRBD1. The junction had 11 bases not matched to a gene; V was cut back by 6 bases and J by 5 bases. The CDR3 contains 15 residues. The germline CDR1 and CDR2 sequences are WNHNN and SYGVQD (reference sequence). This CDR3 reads CASSEGAGGGETQYF. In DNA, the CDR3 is TGCGCCAGCAGCGAGGGCGCAGGGGGCGGTGAGACCCAGTACTTC.

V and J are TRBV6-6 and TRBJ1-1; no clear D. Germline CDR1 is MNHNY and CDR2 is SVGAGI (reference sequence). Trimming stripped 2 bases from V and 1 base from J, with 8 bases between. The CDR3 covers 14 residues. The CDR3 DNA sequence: TGTGCCAGCAGTTACCCGGGTTGGAACACTGAAGCTTTCTTT. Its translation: CASSYPGWNTEAFF.

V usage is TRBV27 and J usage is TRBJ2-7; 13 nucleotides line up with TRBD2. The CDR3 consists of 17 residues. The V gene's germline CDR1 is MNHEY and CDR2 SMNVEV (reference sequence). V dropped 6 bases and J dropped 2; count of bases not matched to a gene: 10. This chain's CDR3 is CASSPGTSGNAPYEQYF. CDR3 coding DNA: TGTGCCAGCAGCCCGGGGACTAGCGGGAATGCCCCCTACGAGCAGTACTTC.

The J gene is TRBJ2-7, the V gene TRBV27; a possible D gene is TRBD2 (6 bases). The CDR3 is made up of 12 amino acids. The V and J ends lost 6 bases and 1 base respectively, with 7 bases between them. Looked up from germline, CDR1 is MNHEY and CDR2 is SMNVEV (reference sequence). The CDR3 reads CASSGTSYEQYF. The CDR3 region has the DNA TGTGCCAGCAGCGGGACTTCCTACGAGCAGTACTTC.

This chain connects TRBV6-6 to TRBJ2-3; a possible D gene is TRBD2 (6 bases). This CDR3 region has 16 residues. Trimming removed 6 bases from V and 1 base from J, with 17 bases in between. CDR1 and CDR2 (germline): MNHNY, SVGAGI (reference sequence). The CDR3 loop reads CASSSTSGGGTDTQYF. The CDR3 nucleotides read TGTGCCAGCAGCTCCACCTCCGGCGGGGGCACAGATACGCAGTATTTT.

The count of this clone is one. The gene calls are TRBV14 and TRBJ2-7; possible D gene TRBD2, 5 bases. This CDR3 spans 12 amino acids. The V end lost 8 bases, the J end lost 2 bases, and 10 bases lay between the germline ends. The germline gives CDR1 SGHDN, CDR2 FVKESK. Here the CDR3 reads CASGSTTYEQYF. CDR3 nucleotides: TGTGCCAGCGGGTCGACTACCTACGAGCAGTACTTC.

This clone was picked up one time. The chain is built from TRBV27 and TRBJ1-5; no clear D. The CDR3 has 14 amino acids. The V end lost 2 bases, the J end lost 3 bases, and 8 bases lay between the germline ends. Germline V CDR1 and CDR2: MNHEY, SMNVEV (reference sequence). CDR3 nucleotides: TGTGCCAGCAGTTTAGGGCACCTCAATCAGCCCCAGCATTTT. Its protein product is CASSLGHLNQPQHF.

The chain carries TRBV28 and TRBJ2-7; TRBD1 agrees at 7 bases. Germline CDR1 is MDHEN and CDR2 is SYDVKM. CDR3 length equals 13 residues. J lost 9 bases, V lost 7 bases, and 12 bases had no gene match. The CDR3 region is CASTLGWDSGQYF. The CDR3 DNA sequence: TGTGCCAGCACCCTGGGATGGGACAGCGGGCAGTACTTC.

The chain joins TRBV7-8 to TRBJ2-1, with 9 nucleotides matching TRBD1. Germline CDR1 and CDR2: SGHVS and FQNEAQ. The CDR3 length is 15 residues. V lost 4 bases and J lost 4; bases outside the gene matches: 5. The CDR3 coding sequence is TGTGCCAGCAGCTATGGGACAGGGAAATACAATGAGCAGTTCTTC. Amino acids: CASSYGTGKYNEQFF.

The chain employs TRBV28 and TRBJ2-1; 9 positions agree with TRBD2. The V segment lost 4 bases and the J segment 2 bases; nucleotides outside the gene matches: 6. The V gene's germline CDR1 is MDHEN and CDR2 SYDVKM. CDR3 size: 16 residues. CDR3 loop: CASSSSGEHTYNEQFF. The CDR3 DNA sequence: TGTGCCAGCAGTTCTAGCGGGGAGCACACCTACAATGAGCAGTTCTTC. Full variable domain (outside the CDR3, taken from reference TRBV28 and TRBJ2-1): DVKVTQSSRYLVKRTGEKVFLECVQDMDHENMFWYRQDPGLGLRLIYFSYDVKMKEKGDIPEGYSVSREKKERFSLILESASTNQTSMYLCASSSSGEHTYNEQFFGPGTRLTVL.

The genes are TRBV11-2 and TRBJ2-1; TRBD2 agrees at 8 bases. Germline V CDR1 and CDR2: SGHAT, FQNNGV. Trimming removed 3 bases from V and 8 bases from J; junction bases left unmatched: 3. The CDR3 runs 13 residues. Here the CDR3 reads CASSLSGSDEQFF. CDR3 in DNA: TGTGCCAGCAGCTTGAGCGGGAGTGATGAGCAGTTCTTC.

The CDR3 nucleotides are TGTGCCAGCAGCACGGGACAGGGGGCTCCCGGGGAGCTGTTTTTT. It yields the protein CASSTGQGAPGELFF. This sequence joins TRBV5-5 and TRBJ2-2, with 12 bases lining up with TRBD1. The CDR3 runs to 15 residues. From germline, CDR1 is SGHKS and CDR2 YYEKEE (reference sequence). J lost 6 bases, V lost 4 bases, and 4 bases had no gene match.

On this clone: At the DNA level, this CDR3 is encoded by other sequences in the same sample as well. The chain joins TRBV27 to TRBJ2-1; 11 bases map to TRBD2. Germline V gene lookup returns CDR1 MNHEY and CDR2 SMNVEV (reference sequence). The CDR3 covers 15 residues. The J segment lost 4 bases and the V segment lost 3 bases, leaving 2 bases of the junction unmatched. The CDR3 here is CASSLTSGVYNEQFF. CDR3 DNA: TGTGCCAGCAGTTTGACTAGCGGGGTTTACAATGAGCAGTTCTTC.

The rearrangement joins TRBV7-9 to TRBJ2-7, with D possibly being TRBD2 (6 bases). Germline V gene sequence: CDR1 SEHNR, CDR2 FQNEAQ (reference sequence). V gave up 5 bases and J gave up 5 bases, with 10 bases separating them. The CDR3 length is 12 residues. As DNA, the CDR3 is TGTGCCAGCAGCCCTGGGACTCACGAGCAGTACTTC. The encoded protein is CASSPGTHEQYF.

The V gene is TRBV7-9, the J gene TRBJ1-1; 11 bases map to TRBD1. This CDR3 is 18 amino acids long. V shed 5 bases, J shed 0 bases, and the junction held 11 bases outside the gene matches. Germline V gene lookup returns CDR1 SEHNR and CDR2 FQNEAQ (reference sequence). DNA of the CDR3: TGTGCCAGCAGCGAGCCTTTTCCGGGACAGGGGGTGAACACTGAAGCTTTCTTT. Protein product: CASSEPFPGQGVNTEAFF.

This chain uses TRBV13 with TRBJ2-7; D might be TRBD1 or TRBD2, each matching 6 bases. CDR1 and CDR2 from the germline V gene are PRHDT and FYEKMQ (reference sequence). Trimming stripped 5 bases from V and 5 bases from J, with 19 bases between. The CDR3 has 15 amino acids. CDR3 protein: CASSAMGAGEDEQYF. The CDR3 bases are TGTGCCAGCAGCGCAATGGGGGCAGGGGAGGACGAGCAGTACTTC. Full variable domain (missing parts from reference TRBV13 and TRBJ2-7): AAGVIQSPRHLIKEKRETATLKCYPIPRHDTVYWYQQGPGQDPQFLISFYEKMQSDKGSIPDRFSAQQFSDYHSELNMSSLELGDSALYFCASSAMGAGEDEQYFGPGTRLTVT.

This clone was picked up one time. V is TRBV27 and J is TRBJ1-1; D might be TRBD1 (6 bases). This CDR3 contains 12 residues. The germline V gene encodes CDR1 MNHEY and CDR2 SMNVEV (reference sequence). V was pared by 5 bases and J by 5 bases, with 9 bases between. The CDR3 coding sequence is TGTGCCAGCAGTGTAGGGGGGACTGAAGCTTTCTTT. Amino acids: CASSVGGTEAFF.

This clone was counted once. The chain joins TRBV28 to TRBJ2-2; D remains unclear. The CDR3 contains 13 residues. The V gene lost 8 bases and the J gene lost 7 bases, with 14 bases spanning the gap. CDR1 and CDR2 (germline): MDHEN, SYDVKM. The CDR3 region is CASSMTLVGELFF. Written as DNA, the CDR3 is TGTGCCAGCTCCATGACCCTGGTCGGGGAGCTGTTTTTT.

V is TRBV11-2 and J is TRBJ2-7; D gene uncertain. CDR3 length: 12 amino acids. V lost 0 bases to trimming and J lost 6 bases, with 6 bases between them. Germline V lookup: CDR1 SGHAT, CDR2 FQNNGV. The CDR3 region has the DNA TGTGCCAGCAGCTTAGAAACCCCCGAGCAGTACTTC. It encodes CASSLETPEQYF.

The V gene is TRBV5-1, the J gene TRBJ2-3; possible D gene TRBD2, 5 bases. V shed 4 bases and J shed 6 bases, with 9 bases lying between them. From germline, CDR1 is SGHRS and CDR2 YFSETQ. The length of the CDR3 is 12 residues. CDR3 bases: TGCGCCAGCAGCCCATCGGGGGATACGCAGTATTTT. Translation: CASSPSGDTQYF. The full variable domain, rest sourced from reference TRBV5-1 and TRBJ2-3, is KAGVTQTPRYLIKTRGQQVTLSCSPISGHRSVSWYQQTPGQGLQFLFEYFSETQRNKGNFPGRFSGRQFSNSRSEMNVSTLELGDSALYLCASSPSGDTQYFGPGTRLTVL.

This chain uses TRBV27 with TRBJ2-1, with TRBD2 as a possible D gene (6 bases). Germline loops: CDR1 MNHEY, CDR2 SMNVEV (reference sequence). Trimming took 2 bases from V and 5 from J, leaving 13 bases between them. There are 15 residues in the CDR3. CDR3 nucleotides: TGTGCCAGCAGTTTAAGGGAGGCGAGGAACAATGAGCAGTTCTTC. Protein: CASSLREARNNEQFF.

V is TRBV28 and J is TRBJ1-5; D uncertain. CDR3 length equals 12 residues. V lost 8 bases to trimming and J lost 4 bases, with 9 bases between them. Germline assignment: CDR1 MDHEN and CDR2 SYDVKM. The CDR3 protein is CASLQVNQPQHF. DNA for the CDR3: TGTGCCAGCCTACAAGTTAATCAGCCCCAGCATTTT.